The T cell receptor beta chain under discussion was sequenced for a study of blood T cell repertoires in COVID-19. Overall study: Donors in the United States, Italy and Spain gave samples during acute or convalescent COVID-19.

The authors' processing: Amplified reference gene primers provided the basis for estimating nucleated cell counts. Assay used: immunoSEQ multiplex PCR; TCRdb lists only in-frame clones, some missing. V, J and clone size are those of that table, while D and trimming were read from the DNA. The repertoire holds around 100,000 clones, almost 90% seen once, with roughly 5% in the top ten. The CDR3 consists of 15 residues. The germline gives CDR1 SGDLS, CDR2 YYNGEE. V trimming: 0 bases; J trimming: 7 bases; junction bases outside the gene matches: 7. Input material: peripheral blood. The chain combines TRBV9 with TRBJ2-5; TRBD2 matches 9 bases. This TCR was recovered from a human donor in a cohort sampled during active COVID-19. CDR3 DNA sequence: TGTGCCAGCAGCGTAGGCGGGGGGGACTCCAGGACCCAGTACTTC. Translation gives CASSVGGGDSRTQYF.